Presented here are 21 T cell receptor beta chains from one specimen sequenced in a study of chemoradiotherapy in HPV16-positive cancers. Generated by immunoSEQ multiplex PCR, the TCRdb table keeps only in-frame clones and is missing some. In the table there are around 13,000 clones, over 65% of which are singletons. This material was acquired from a patient who underwent chemoradiotherapy. Receptor source: a human donor with HPV-associated anogenital cancer.

The chain links TRBV19 to TRBJ1-2; D might be TRBD1 (5 bases). Germline-derived CDR1 and CDR2 are LNHDA and SQIVND (reference sequence). V was cut by 2 bases and J by 0 bases, with 13 bases left in between. CDR3 length: 16 amino acids. The CDR3 protein is CASSIYRRSSNYGYTF. As DNA, the CDR3 is TGTGCCAGTAGTATATACAGGAGATCCTCTAACTATGGCTACACCTTC.

The V gene is TRBV5-1, the J gene TRBJ1-2, with TRBD1 as a possible D gene (5 bases). Trimming left V 6 bases short and J 7 bases short, with 16 bases between. Germline V gene data show CDR1 as SGHRS and CDR2 as YFSETQ. This CDR3 is built from 13 residues. CDR3 DNA: TGCGCCAGCAACACGCCTGGGGCAAGTGGCTACACCTTC. It yields the protein CASNTPGASGYTF.

The table lists this clone with a few counts. The chain employs TRBV7-2 and TRBJ2-3, with 11 bases identical to TRBD1. The CDR3 spans 15 residues. V gave up 5 bases and J gave up 1 base; unmatched junction bases: 2. Per the germline V gene, CDR1 is SGHTA and CDR2 is FQGNSA. The CDR3 coding sequence is TGTGCCAGCAGCGGACAGGGGGCAGGCACAGATACGCAGTATTTT. This translates into CASSGQGAGTDTQYF. The whole variable domain, remainder taken from reference TRBV7-2 and TRBJ2-3, is GAGVSQSPSNKVTEKGKDVELRCDPISGHTALYWYRQSLGQGLEFLIYFQGNSAPDKSGLPSDRFSAERTGGSVSTLTIQRTQQEDSAVYLCASSGQGAGTDTQYFGPGTRLTVL.

The chain has TRBV30 and TRBJ2-5, with D possibly being TRBD1 (6 bases). There are 13 residues in the CDR3. Germline lookup yields CDR1 GTSNPN and CDR2 SVGIG (reference sequence). Deletions cut 5 bases from V and 3 bases from J, with 13 bases between. CDR3 bases: TGTGCCTGGGCTGGACAGCTAAAAGAGACCCAGTACTTC. Translation gives CAWAGQLKETQYF.

The V call is TRBV6-6, the J call TRBJ1-5; D is perhaps TRBD1 (5 bases). Germline V lookup: CDR1 MNHNY, CDR2 SVGAGI (reference sequence). This CDR3 has 14 amino acids. Deletions cut 6 bases from V and 1 base from J, with 10 bases between. CDR3 nucleotide sequence: TGTGCCAGCAGACCGCAGGGAAGCAATCAGCCCCAGCATTTT. This sequence encodes CASRPQGSNQPQHF.

V is TRBV18 and J is TRBJ2-7; D unresolved. The CDR3 is 12 residues long. V lost 4 bases and J 4 bases, leaving 8 bases between the germline ends. The V gene's germline CDR1 is KGHSH and CDR2 LQKENI. The CDR3 region has the DNA TGTGCCAGCTCACAAGACAATTACGAGCAGTACTTC. This encodes CASSQDNYEQYF.

This clone was picked up a small number of times. The rearrangement uses TRBV25-1 and TRBJ1-1; D uncertain. The CDR3 has 14 amino acids. V was clipped by 6 bases and J by 0 bases, with 11 bases between them. In germline, CDR1 is MGHDK, CDR2 SYGVNS. This chain's CDR3 is CASRKDGMNTEAFF. The CDR3 DNA reads TGTGCCAGCAGGAAGGACGGTATGAACACTGAAGCTTTCTTT.

The rearrangement joins TRBV18 to TRBJ1-2; tentative D call: TRBD1 (6 bases). Trimming stripped 6 bases from V and 8 bases from J, with 13 bases between. From germline, CDR1 is KGHSH and CDR2 LQKENI. This CDR3 has 12 residues. The CDR3, as DNA: TGTGCCAGCTCGTCCGCCGGACAGGGCTACACCTTC. It yields the protein CASSSAGQGYTF.

This clone was observed a few times. The CDR3 nucleotides read TGTGCCAGCAGCTCCAGGGGGAACTATGGCTACACCTTC. As protein: CASSSRGNYGYTF. This sequence joins TRBV5-5 and TRBJ1-2; 7 bases match TRBD1. Germline V gene sequence: CDR1 SGHKS, CDR2 YYEKEE (reference sequence). V lost 3 bases and J lost 2; bases outside the gene matches: 1. The CDR3 totals 13 residues.

This sequence joins TRBV19 and TRBJ2-2; D ambiguous. The CDR3 consists of 15 residues. Germline V gene data show CDR1 as LNHDA and CDR2 as SQIVND (reference sequence). V shed 3 bases and J shed 5 bases, with 13 bases lying between them. CDR3 region: CASSMLQELTGELFF. Written as DNA, the CDR3 is TGTGCCAGTAGTATGTTGCAGGAACTAACCGGGGAGCTGTTTTTT. The entire variable domain, with the rest obtained from reference TRBV19 and TRBJ2-2, is as follows: DGGITQSPKYLFRKEGQNVTLSCEQNLNHDAMYWYRQDPGQGLRLIYYSQIVNDFQKGDIAEGYSVSREKKESFPLTVTSAQKNPTAFYLCASSMLQELTGELFFGEGSRLTVL.

The chain recombines TRBV28 with TRBJ1-4, with TRBD1 as a possible D gene (6 bases). CDR3 length: 11 residues. Germline V gene lookup returns CDR1 MDHEN and CDR2 SYDVKM. The V and J ends lost 11 bases and 8 bases respectively, with 12 bases between them. CDR3 DNA sequence: TGTGCCGGTCAGGGGAAGGAAAAACTGTTTTTT. Translation: CAGQGKEKLFF.

This chain connects TRBV28 to TRBJ2-6, with TRBD2 identical over 8 bases. CDR1 and CDR2 (germline): MDHEN, SYDVKM. The CDR3 spans 17 residues. V dropped 2 bases and J dropped 1; count of bases not matched to a gene: 4. The CDR3: CASSLAGGASGANVLTF. The CDR3, as DNA: TGTGCCAGCAGTTTAGCGGGGGGCGCGTCTGGGGCCAACGTCCTGACTTTC.

The J gene is TRBJ1-2, the V gene TRBV5-6; possible D gene TRBD1, 6 bases. From germline, CDR1 is SGHDT and CDR2 YYEEEE. The CDR3 length is 13 residues. V lost 4 bases and J lost 7, with 14 bases in between. CDR3 sequence: CASSRTASLGYTF. The CDR3 bases are TGTGCCAGCAGCAGGACAGCCTCCCTTGGCTACACCTTC. Full variable domain (rest looked up from reference TRBV5-6 and TRBJ1-2): DAGVTQSPTHLIKTRGQQVTLRCSPKSGHDTVSWYQQALGQGPQFIFQYYEEEERQRGNFPDRFSGHQFPNYSSELNVNALLLGDSALYLCASSRTASLGYTFGSGTRLTVV.

This clone was detected once. This chain uses TRBV11-2 with TRBJ2-5; 10 bases match TRBD2. Germline CDR1 and CDR2: SGHAT and FQNNGV. V shed 5 bases, J shed 3 bases, and the junction held 6 bases outside the gene matches. This CDR3 is built from 15 residues. CDR3 in DNA: TGTGCCAGCAGCCGGGGGACTAGCGATAAAGAGACCCAGTACTTC. Translated, it gives CASSRGTSDKETQYF. The entire variable domain, with the rest obtained from reference TRBV11-2 and TRBJ2-5, is as follows: EAGVAQSPRYKIIEKRQSVAFWCNPISGHATLYWYQQILGQGPKLLIQFQNNGVVDDSQLPKDRFSAERLKGVDSTLKIQPAKLEDSAVYLCASSRGTSDKETQYFGPGTRLLVL.

CDR3 protein: CASNPRLAYPYEQYF. Here the CDR3 DNA reads TGTGCCAGCAACCCCCGGTTGGCCTACCCGTACGAGCAGTACTTC. The V gene is TRBV7-2, the J gene TRBJ2-7; no clear D gene. V was pared by 7 bases and J by 4 bases, with 20 bases between. Per the germline V gene, CDR1 is SGHTA and CDR2 is FQGNSA. This CDR3 has 15 residues.

The chain joins TRBV4-3 to TRBJ2-2; D gene ambiguous. The CDR3 runs to 14 residues. CDR1 and CDR2 (germline): LGHNA, YSLEER. V shed 1 base and J shed 4 bases, with 7 bases lying between them. As DNA, the CDR3 is TGCGCCAGCAGCCAAGGGGAAATCACCGGGGAGCTGTTTTTT. It specifies CASSQGEITGELFF.

This chain uses TRBV4-1 with TRBJ2-1; 9 bases map to TRBD2. The CDR3 has 17 amino acids. Per the germline V gene, CDR1 is MGHRA and CDR2 is YSYEKL. The junction had 3 bases not matched to a gene; V was cut back by 0 bases and J by 0 bases. The CDR3 loop is CASSQDPLAGSYNEQFF. CDR3 nucleotides: TGCGCCAGCAGCCAAGACCCACTAGCGGGCTCCTACAATGAGCAGTTCTTC.

The CDR3 DNA is TGTGCCTGGAGTGTAGGACTCAATGAGCAGTTCTTC. This translates into CAWSVGLNEQFF. The gene calls are TRBV30 and TRBJ2-1, with D possibly matching TRBD2 (5 bases). Trimming shortened V by 0 bases and J by 6 bases, and 6 bases separated the two germline ends. In germline, CDR1 is GTSNPN, CDR2 SVGIG (reference sequence). CDR3 length: 12 amino acids.

Of note for this clone: Its ends do not fully match the called genes, so a read error is possible. The chain couples TRBV7-2 to TRBJ2-1; 8 nucleotides align to TRBD1. From germline, CDR1 is SGHTA and CDR2 FQGNSA. This CDR3 region has 12 residues. The CDR3: CASSLARQGILF. CDR3 DNA: TGTGCCAGCAGCTTAGCTCGACAGGGGATTCTCTTC.

V gene TRBV28 combines with J gene TRBJ1-5; weak D call: TRBD1 (6 bases). Germline V gives CDR1 MDHEN, CDR2 SYDVKM. The CDR3 sequence is 16 residues long. Trimming removed 5 bases at V and 2 bases at J, with 16 bases between. For the CDR3, the DNA is TGTGCCAGCAGTCTCCCGACAGGAATGGGCAATCAGCCCCAGCATTTT. It specifies CASSLPTGMGNQPQHF.

This chain uses TRBV7-2 with TRBJ2-2; 8 bases match TRBD2. With 10 bases clipped from V and 4 bases from J, the junction kept 5 bases outside the gene matches. The CDR3 has 13 residues. Germline V gives CDR1 SGHTA, CDR2 FQGNSA. CDR3 residues: CATRTSPTGELFF. The DNA of the CDR3 is TGTGCCACTCGGACTAGCCCCACCGGGGAGCTGTTTTTT.